This T cell receptor beta chain was recorded in a study of cytomegalovirus exposure and HLA in healthy donors. Study-wide background: An earlier analysis identified 120 million or so unique TCR beta sequences in 170 million or so T cells. The study, taken as a whole, reports: Common viral pathogens seemed, in a later analysis, to connect with several of the most significant clusters. More clonal expansion characterized HLA-associated TCR beta chains than equally common others in a later analysis.

The sample holds one count of this clone. Its antigen is still unknown. PCR primers comprised 60 Vbeta and 13 Jbeta primers. Profiling relied on immunoSEQ multiplex PCR, and the TCRdb table lists in-frame clones only, not all of them. The sample has about 160,000 clones, around 84% seen once; the top ten hold more than 2%. The CDR3 is made up of 16 amino acids. V was pared by 2 bases and J by 2 bases, with 15 bases between. CDR1 and CDR2 (germline): SGHNT, YENEEA. The rearrangement links TRBV11-3 to TRBJ1-1; D is ambiguous. Material: PBMCs. The sequence was collected from a man between 18 and 29 years old in good health and CMV-seropositive. As DNA, the CDR3 is TGTGCCAGCAGCTTAAACCCCTCTCGCGGAAACACTGAAGCTTTCTTT. Translated: CASSLNPSRGNTEAFF.